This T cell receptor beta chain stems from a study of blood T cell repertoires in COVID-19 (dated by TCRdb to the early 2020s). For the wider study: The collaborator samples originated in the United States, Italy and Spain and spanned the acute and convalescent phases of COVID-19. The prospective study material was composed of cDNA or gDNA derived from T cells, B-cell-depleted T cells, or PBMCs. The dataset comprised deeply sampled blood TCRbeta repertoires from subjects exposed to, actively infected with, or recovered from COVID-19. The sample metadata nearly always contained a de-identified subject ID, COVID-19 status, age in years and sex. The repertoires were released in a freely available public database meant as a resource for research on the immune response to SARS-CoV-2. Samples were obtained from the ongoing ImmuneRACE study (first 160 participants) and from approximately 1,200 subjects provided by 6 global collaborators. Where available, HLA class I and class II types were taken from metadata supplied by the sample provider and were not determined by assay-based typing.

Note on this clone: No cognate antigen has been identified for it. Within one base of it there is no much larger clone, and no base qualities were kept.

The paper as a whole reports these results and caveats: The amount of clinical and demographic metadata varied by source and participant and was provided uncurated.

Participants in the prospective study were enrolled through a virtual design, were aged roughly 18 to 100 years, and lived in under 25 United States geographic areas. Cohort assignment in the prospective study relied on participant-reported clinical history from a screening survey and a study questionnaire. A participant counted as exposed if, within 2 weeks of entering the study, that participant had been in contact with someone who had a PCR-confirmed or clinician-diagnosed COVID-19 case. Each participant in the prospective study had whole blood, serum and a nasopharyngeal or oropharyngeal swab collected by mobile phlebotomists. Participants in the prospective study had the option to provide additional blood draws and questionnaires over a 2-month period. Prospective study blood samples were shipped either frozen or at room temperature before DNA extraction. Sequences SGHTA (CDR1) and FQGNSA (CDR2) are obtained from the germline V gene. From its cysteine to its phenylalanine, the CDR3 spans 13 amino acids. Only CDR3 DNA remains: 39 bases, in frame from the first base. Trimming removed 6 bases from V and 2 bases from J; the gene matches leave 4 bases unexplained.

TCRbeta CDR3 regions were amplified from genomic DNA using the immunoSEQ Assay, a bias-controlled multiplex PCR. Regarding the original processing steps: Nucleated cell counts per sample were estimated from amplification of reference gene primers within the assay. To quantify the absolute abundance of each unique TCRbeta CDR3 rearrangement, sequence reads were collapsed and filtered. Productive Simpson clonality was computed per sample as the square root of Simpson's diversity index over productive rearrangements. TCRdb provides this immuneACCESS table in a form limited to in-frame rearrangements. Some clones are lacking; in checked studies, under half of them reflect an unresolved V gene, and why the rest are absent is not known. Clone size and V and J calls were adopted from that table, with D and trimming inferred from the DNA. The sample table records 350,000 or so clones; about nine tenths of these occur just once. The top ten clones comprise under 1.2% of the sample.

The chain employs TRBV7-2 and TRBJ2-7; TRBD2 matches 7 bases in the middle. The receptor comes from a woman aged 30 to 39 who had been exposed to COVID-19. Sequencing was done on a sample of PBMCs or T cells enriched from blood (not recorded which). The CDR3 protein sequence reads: CASSQAGTYEQYF. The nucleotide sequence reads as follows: TGTGCCAGCAGTCAAGCGGGAACCTACGAGCAGTACTTC.